The T cell receptor beta chain described here comes from a study of patients and donors after allogeneic stem cell transplantation. TCRdb analysed the RT-PCR reads with MiXCR anew, one entry per CDR3 protein. The data hold about 230,000 distinct CDR3 sequences, with approximately 14% observed a single time. The CDR3 consists of 14 residues. V lost 1 base to trimming and J lost 4 bases, with 11 bases between them. Germline V gene lookup returns CDR1 DFQATT and CDR2 SNEGSKA (reference sequence). Input material: blood, either unsorted or a sorted T cell fraction (not recorded which). The chain carries TRBV20-1 and TRBJ1-5, with D perhaps TRBD1 (5 bases). This TCR was sampled from a human donor who was either an allogeneic HSCT recipient or a stem cell or donor lymphocyte infusion donor (not recorded which). It is not recorded whose cells these are; they may come from a transplant donor. CDR3 DNA: TGCAGTGCTAGAGTTCAGGGCGGAAATCAGCCCCAGCATTTT. This gives the protein CSARVQGGNQPQHF.